These 23 T cell receptor beta chains were all obtained from the same sample, sequenced in a study of neoadjuvant anti-PD-1 for oral cavity cancer. Time point reported: after neoadjuvant nivolumab, at surgical resection. TCRdb keeps only in-frame clones here, not all; method: immunoSEQ multiplex PCR. The profile covers some 9,500 clones, with just over 65% appearing a single time and about 3.9% taken by the ten largest. The source was PBMCs, collected after nivolumab (anti-PD-1) treatment. These receptors all come from a person between 40 and 85 years old with oral cavity squamous cell carcinoma.

The rearrangement links TRBV19 to TRBJ1-5; no reliable D call. Trimming removed 4 bases from V and 1 base from J, with 11 bases in between. The CDR3 consists of 15 residues. Germline CDR1 and CDR2: LNHDA and SQIVND (reference sequence). The CDR3 bases are TGTGCCAGTAGTACGGACCCCGGAAGCAATCAGCCCCAGCATTTT. It specifies CASSTDPGSNQPQHF. Based on the CDR3 plus reference TRBV19 and TRBJ1-5, the full variable domain is DGGITQSPKYLFRKEGQNVTLSCEQNLNHDAMYWYRQDPGQGLRLIYYSQIVNDFQKGDIAEGYSVSREKKESFPLTVTSAQKNPTAFYLCASSTDPGSNQPQHFGDGTRLSIL.

This chain uses TRBV14 with TRBJ2-7, with D possibly matching TRBD1 (6 bases). Germline lookup yields CDR1 SGHDN and CDR2 FVKESK. V shed 1 base and J shed 4 bases, with 17 bases lying between them. The CDR3 contains 16 residues. CDR3 sequence reads: CASSQGSYRAIYEQYF. The CDR3 nucleotides are TGTGCCAGCAGCCAAGGTAGCTACAGGGCGATTTACGAGCAGTACTTC.

This chain uses TRBV29-1 with TRBJ2-3; D call uncertain. The CDR3 runs to 11 residues. V was cut by 7 bases and J by 5 bases, with 10 bases left in between. From germline, CDR1 is SQVTM and CDR2 ANQGSEA. This CDR3 reads CSGALGDTQYF. The CDR3 DNA reads as TGCAGCGGCGCTCTGGGAGATACGCAGTATTTT.

This clone was found a few times. The rearrangement links TRBV25-1 to TRBJ2-3; no firm D call. The CDR3 has 14 amino acids. The germline gives CDR1 MGHDK, CDR2 SYGVNS. V was trimmed by 1 base and J by 3 bases, leaving 8 bases between them. CDR3 loop: CASSEWSLTDTQYF. The DNA for the CDR3 is TGTGCCAGCAGTGAATGGAGCTTAACAGATACGCAGTATTTT.

This sequence joins TRBV15 and TRBJ2-5, with D maybe TRBD1 (5 bases). This CDR3 has 15 amino acids. Per the germline V gene, CDR1 is LNHNV and CDR2 is YYDKDF (reference sequence). The ends were cut back, 0 bases at V and 4 bases at J, with 12 bases in the middle. CDR3 bases: TGTGCCACCAGCAGAGAAAGGGGCCAGGGAGAGACCCAGTACTTC. Its protein is CATSRERGQGETQYF. The full variable domain, completed using reference TRBV15 and TRBJ2-5, is DAMVIQNPRYQVTQFGKPVTLSCSQTLNHNVMYWYQQKSSQAPKLLFHYYDKDFNNEADTPDNFQSRRPNTSFCFLDIRSPGLGDTAMYLCATSRERGQGETQYFGPGTRLLVL.

The gene calls are TRBV30 and TRBJ1-5, with TRBD1 identical over 9 bases. The germline CDR1 and CDR2 sequences are GTSNPN and SVGIG (reference sequence). V was clipped by 2 bases and J by 3 bases; unmatched bases: 5. The CDR3 sequence is 15 residues long. The CDR3 nucleotides are TGTGCCTGGAGTCCCGGGACAGGGTACAATCAGCCCCAGCATTTT. Protein: CAWSPGTGYNQPQHF.

V is TRBV5-1 and J is TRBJ2-5; 16 nucleotides line up with TRBD2. CDR1 is SGHRS and CDR2 is YFSETQ in the germline V gene. With 4 bases clipped from V and 2 bases from J, the junction kept 8 bases outside the gene matches. This CDR3 has 18 amino acids. DNA of the CDR3: TGCGCCAGCAGCCCTGGGACTAGCGGGGGGGTCCTTCAAGAGACCCAGTACTTC. Amino acid sequence: CASSPGTSGGVLQETQYF.

The chain couples TRBV5-4 to TRBJ2-7, with 12 bases that match TRBD2. The junction had 4 bases not matched to a gene; V was cut back by 4 bases and J by 2 bases. Germline lookup yields CDR1 SGHNT and CDR2 YYREEE (reference sequence). The CDR3 runs to 15 residues. DNA for the CDR3: TGTGCCAGCAGCCCGACTAGCGGGAGAACCTACGAGCAGTACTTC. It yields the protein CASSPTSGRTYEQYF.

This clone was recorded only once. The gene calls are TRBV6-6 and TRBJ2-4, with 8 positions matching TRBD1. The CDR3 contains 15 residues. Trimming cost V 5 bases and J 1 base; bases outside gene matches: 4. CDR1 is MNHNY, CDR2 SVGAGI, per germline (reference sequence). The DNA of the CDR3 is TGTGCCAGCAGTCCTCGGGACAGGGCCAAAAACATTCAGTACTTC. It is translated as CASSPRDRAKNIQYF.

V gene TRBV28 combines with J gene TRBJ2-7; D unresolved. Germline-derived CDR1 and CDR2 are MDHEN and SYDVKM. Trimming cost V 3 bases and J 2 bases, with 11 bases left between them. The CDR3 has 14 amino acids. The CDR3 sequence is CASSFMAAPYEQYF. The DNA for the CDR3 is TGTGCCAGCAGTTTCATGGCGGCACCCTACGAGCAGTACTTC.

V gene TRBV5-4 combines with J gene TRBJ2-7, with 7 nucleotides matching TRBD2. The V segment lost 0 bases and the J segment 3 bases; nucleotides outside the gene matches: 6. This CDR3 is built from 15 residues. Germline V gene data show CDR1 as SGHNT and CDR2 as YYREEE (reference sequence). CDR3 loop: CASSLAAGLVYEQYF. In nucleotides, the CDR3 is TGTGCCAGCAGCTTGGCCGCAGGACTAGTCTACGAGCAGTACTTC.

The CDR3 DNA follows: TGTGCCAGCAGTGAATATGCAGATACGCAGTATTTT. It encodes CASSEYADTQYF. The chain has TRBV2 and TRBJ2-3, with D uncertain. The CDR3 runs to 12 residues. V was clipped by 2 bases and J by 4 bases, with 4 bases between them. Germline values: CDR1 SNHLY, CDR2 FYNNEI.

The J gene is TRBJ1-2, the V gene TRBV5-1; 7 positions match TRBD1. V lost 2 bases, J lost 3 bases, and 7 bases stayed unmatched. The CDR3 runs 15 residues. Germline-derived CDR1 and CDR2 are SGHRS and YFSETQ. The CDR3 bases are TGCGCCAGCAGCTTTTCCGGACAGGTCGACTATGGCTACACCTTC. It encodes CASSFSGQVDYGYTF. The full variable domain, in which reference TRBV5-1 and TRBJ1-2 provide the parts outside the CDR3, is KAGVTQTPRYLIKTRGQQVTLSCSPISGHRSVSWYQQTPGQGLQFLFEYFSETQRNKGNFPGRFSGRQFSNSRSEMNVSTLELGDSALYLCASSFSGQVDYGYTFGSGTRLTVV.

The rearrangement uses TRBV5-1 and TRBJ2-2; D is possibly TRBD1 (5 bases). Germline V lookup: CDR1 SGHRS, CDR2 YFSETQ. V gave up 4 bases and J gave up 1 base, with 11 bases separating them. The length of the CDR3 is 15 residues. CDR3 amino acids: CASSVTQGNTGELFF. As DNA, the CDR3 is TGCGCCAGCAGCGTAACCCAGGGGAACACCGGGGAGCTGTTTTTT.

The gene calls are TRBV5-1 and TRBJ2-3; the D gene could be TRBD1 or TRBD2 (5 bases each). Germline CDR1 and CDR2: SGHRS and YFSETQ. CDR3 length: 15 residues. Trimming stripped 2 bases from V and 2 bases from J, with 12 bases between. The CDR3 sequence is CASSLVGTLTDTQYF. The CDR3 DNA is TGCGCCAGCAGCTTAGTGGGGACCCTCACAGATACGCAGTATTTT.

This clone appeared a few times. V usage is TRBV28 and J usage is TRBJ1-2, with D maybe TRBD1 (5 bases). With 3 bases removed from V and 4 bases from J, the gap between germline ends came to 9 bases. The CDR3 is 13 amino acids. Germline CDR1 is MDHEN and CDR2 is SYDVKM. The CDR3 bases are TGTGCCAGCAGTTTGGACAATGTCTATGGCTACACCTTC. It codes for CASSLDNVYGYTF.

The chain employs TRBV6-4 and TRBJ2-7, with 13 bases fitting TRBD2. The CDR3 sequence is 17 residues long. Losses at the gene ends were 7 bases for V and 3 bases for J; bases not matched to a gene: 12. CDR1 is MRHNA, CDR2 SNTAGT, per germline. This CDR3 is CASTLTRGLAGLYEQYF. For the CDR3, the DNA is TGTGCCAGCACTCTAACCCGGGGACTAGCGGGACTCTACGAGCAGTACTTC.

A single count supports this clone. V and J are TRBV6-1 and TRBJ2-4, with unresolved D. The ends were cut back, 5 bases at V and 8 bases at J, with 16 bases in the middle. Germline-derived CDR1 and CDR2 are MNHNS and SASEGT. The CDR3 is 14 amino acids. The CDR3 bases are TGTGCCAGCAGTATCGGGTTAGCTAGGGACATTCAGTACTTC. This translates into CASSIGLARDIQYF.

V is TRBV19 and J is TRBJ1-1, with D perhaps TRBD1 (5 bases). Trimming took off 3 bases at V and 0 bases at J, with 11 bases between the two ends. The CDR3 sequence is 15 residues long. CDR1 LNHDA and CDR2 SQIVND come from the germline V gene (reference sequence). The CDR3 DNA is TGTGCCAGTAGTATTGCGGGACCCATGAACACTGAAGCTTTCTTT. As protein: CASSIAGPMNTEAFF.

The chain combines TRBV7-8 with TRBJ1-5; 8 bases are shared with TRBD1. The junction had 3 bases not matched to a gene; V was cut back by 4 bases and J by 4 bases. The CDR3 sequence is 14 residues long. Germline V lookup: CDR1 SGHVS, CDR2 FQNEAQ. The CDR3 protein is CASSSRTGNQPQHF. For the CDR3, the DNA is TGTGCCAGCAGCTCCCGGACAGGGAATCAGCCCCAGCATTTT.

The chain carries TRBV27 and TRBJ2-7, with 15 bases aligning to TRBD2. Germline V gene lookup returns CDR1 MNHEY and CDR2 SMNVEV (reference sequence). Trimming removed 0 bases from V and 4 bases from J; junction bases left unmatched: 7. The CDR3 runs to 18 residues. The CDR3 region is CASSLSGLAGGYSYEQYF. The DNA of the CDR3 is TGTGCCAGCAGTTTATCGGGACTAGCGGGAGGTTACTCATACGAGCAGTACTTC.

This clone was observed a handful of times. J is TRBJ1-2 and V is TRBV6-4; D remains unclear. V was shortened by 2 bases and J by 5 bases, with 9 bases between the two germline ends. The CDR3 is made up of 13 amino acids. The germline CDR1 and CDR2 sequences are MRHNA and SNTAGT. The CDR3 DNA is TGTGCCAGCAGTGACCAGCAAGGTTATGGCTACACCTTC. Its translation: CASSDQQGYGYTF.

This clone is a singleton in its sample. This chain joins TRBV6-5 and TRBJ1-5, with 8 bases matching TRBD1. Germline CDR1 and CDR2: MNHEY and SVGAGI. This CDR3 is 15 amino acids long. The V gene end was trimmed by 7 bases and the J gene end by 0 bases; junction bases not matched to a gene: 5. Here the CDR3 DNA reads TGTGCCAGCAAGTCAGGGGGCAATAGCAATCAGCCCCAGCATTTT. Translation: CASKSGGNSNQPQHF.